The 16 T cell receptor beta chains in this list originate from one sample, sequenced in a study of OX40 agonist ivuxolimab in advanced cancers. Sequencing was performed with immunoSEQ multiplex PCR; in TCRdb, only in-frame clones are kept and a portion is missing. The table includes about 68,000 clones, roughly 84% detected once. The specimen comprised CD4+ or CD8+ T cells sorted from blood, sampled in a trial of the OX40 agonist ivuxolimab. Receptor source: an adult with an advanced solid tumor such as melanoma, head and neck, liver or kidney cancer.

This sequence joins TRBV6-4 and TRBJ1-1; D not resolved. V was clipped by 5 bases and J by 4 bases, with 11 bases between them. Looked up from germline, CDR1 is MRHNA and CDR2 is SNTAGT. The CDR3 contains 13 residues. This chain's CDR3 is CASSPTFGTEAFF. The CDR3 region has the DNA TGTGCCAGCAGTCCGACATTCGGCACTGAAGCTTTCTTT.

The chain joins TRBV10-3 to TRBJ1-1, with no clear D. The CDR3 totals 12 residues. Germline lookup yields CDR1 ENHRY and CDR2 SYGVKD. With 3 bases removed from V and 5 bases from J, the gap between germline ends came to 7 bases. The CDR3 is CAISDGVTEAFF. The CDR3 DNA sequence: TGTGCCATCAGTGACGGGGTTACTGAAGCTTTCTTT.

This clone was seen only once. The V gene is TRBV5-1, the J gene TRBJ1-2; D unclear. CDR1 and CDR2 (germline): SGHRS, YFSETQ. This CDR3 comprises 15 residues. The germline V and J ends were trimmed by 1 base and 0 bases, with 10 bases remaining between them. CDR3 sequence (DNA): TGCGCCAGCAGCTTGCTGGCGGGAGCTAACTATGGCTACACCTTC. This translates into CASSLLAGANYGYTF.

The J gene is TRBJ2-1, the V gene TRBV7-2, with D perhaps assigned TRBD1 or TRBD2 (6 bases each). CDR1 and CDR2 from the germline V gene are SGHTA and FQGNSA. The V gene lost 2 bases and the J gene lost 3 bases, with 14 bases spanning the gap. The CDR3 sequence is 16 residues long. The CDR3 here is CASSLYIGGGYNEQFF. Here the CDR3 DNA reads TGTGCCAGCAGCTTATATATCGGGGGCGGCTACAATGAGCAGTTCTTC. Supplemented by reference TRBV7-2 and TRBJ2-1, the full variable domain reads GAGVSQSPSNKVTEKGKDVELRCDPISGHTALYWYRQSLGQGLEFLIYFQGNSAPDKSGLPSDRFSAERTGGSVSTLTIQRTQQEDSAVYLCASSLYIGGGYNEQFFGPGTRLTVL.

V is TRBV21-1 and J is TRBJ1-5. TRBV21-1 is a pseudogene segment. CDR3 length: 14 residues. The CDR3 DNA reads TGTGCCAGCAGCAAAGAGGAGGGCCATCAGCCCCAGCATTTT. Translated: CASSKEEGHQPQHF.

The rearrangement links TRBV5-1 to TRBJ1-1; D is unclear. The V and J ends lost 0 bases and 1 base respectively, with 10 bases between them. CDR3 size: 15 residues. CDR1 is SGHRS, CDR2 YFSETQ, per germline. The CDR3 DNA reads as TGCGCCAGCAGCTTGGGACCGACGGAGAACACTGAAGCTTTCTTT. Amino acid sequence: CASSLGPTENTEAFF.

The rearrangement links TRBV11-2 to TRBJ1-3; TRBD1 agrees at 12 bases. J gave up 8 bases and V 0 bases, and 8 bases lay outside the gene matches. The CDR3 spans 17 residues. Germline CDR1 SGHAT, CDR2 FQNNGV. The CDR3 loop is CASSLELVGQGADTIYF. As DNA, the CDR3 is TGTGCCAGCAGCTTAGAGTTGGTGGGACAGGGGGCGGACACCATATATTTT. Together with reference TRBV11-2 and TRBJ1-3, the CDR3 gives the full variable domain: EAGVAQSPRYKIIEKRQSVAFWCNPISGHATLYWYQQILGQGPKLLIQFQNNGVVDDSQLPKDRFSAERLKGVDSTLKIQPAKLEDSAVYLCASSLELVGQGADTIYFGEGSWLTVV.

This chain links TRBV15 with TRBJ1-5; D ambiguous. Germline loops: CDR1 LNHNV, CDR2 YYDKDF (reference sequence). The CDR3 has 13 amino acids. Trimming took off 0 bases at V and 4 bases at J, with 4 bases between the two ends. The DNA of the CDR3 is TGTGCCACCAGCAGAGATTTAAATCAGCCCCAGCATTTT. It is translated as CATSRDLNQPQHF. The entire variable domain, with the rest obtained from reference TRBV15 and TRBJ1-5, is as follows: DAMVIQNPRYQVTQFGKPVTLSCSQTLNHNVMYWYQQKSSQAPKLLFHYYDKDFNNEADTPDNFQSRRPNTSFCFLDIRSPGLGDTAMYLCATSRDLNQPQHFGDGTRLSIL.

The chain carries TRBV27 and TRBJ1-5; the D is unclear. The CDR3 loop spans 13 amino acids. Germline lookup yields CDR1 MNHEY and CDR2 SMNVEV (reference sequence). V dropped 1 base and J dropped 3 bases, with 4 bases sitting between them. CDR3 residues: CASSLFPNQPQHF. CDR3 in DNA: TGTGCCAGCAGTTTATTCCCCAATCAGCCCCAGCATTTT.

The rearrangement links TRBV10-3 to TRBJ1-1, with D possibly TRBD1 on 5 matching bases. V lost 3 bases, J lost 4 bases, and 12 bases lay in between. Germline-derived CDR1 and CDR2 are ENHRY and SYGVKD. This CDR3 spans 14 amino acids. The DNA of the CDR3 is TGTGCCATCAGTGACAGGGTAGATGGCACTGAAGCTTTCTTT. Residues: CAISDRVDGTEAFF.

The V call is TRBV2, the J call TRBJ1-6; TRBD1 aligns across 9 bases. Germline V gene sequence: CDR1 SNHLY, CDR2 FYNNEI. The V gene end was trimmed by 10 bases and the J gene end by 13 bases; junction bases not matched to a gene: 11. This CDR3 is built from 13 residues. The CDR3 reads CATTRDRDFPLHF. Here the CDR3 DNA reads TGTGCCACGACCCGGGACAGGGACTTCCCCCTCCACTTT. Complete variable domain (other parts from reference TRBV2 and TRBJ1-6): EPEVTQTPSHQVTQMGQEVILRCVPISNHLYFYWYRQILGQKVEFLVSFYNNEISEKSEIFDDQFSVERPDGSNFTLKIRSTKLEDSAMYFCATTRDRDFPLHFGNGTRLTVT.

The chain links TRBV7-2 to TRBJ2-7; D ambiguous. Germline loops: CDR1 SGHTA, CDR2 FQGNSA. The CDR3 has 13 residues. Deletions cut 1 base from V and 0 bases from J, with 4 bases between. CDR3 loop: CASSLDSSYEQYF. The CDR3 region has the DNA TGTGCCAGCAGCTTAGACAGCTCCTACGAGCAGTACTTC.

The gene calls are TRBV20-1 and TRBJ2-5; D ambiguous. The CDR3 consists of 11 residues. Per germline, CDR1 DFQATT and CDR2 SNEGSKA (reference sequence). Trimming took off 5 bases at V and 0 bases at J, with 4 bases between the two ends. CDR3 bases: TGCAGTGCTGTCAACCAAGAGACCCAGTACTTC. It translates to CSAVNQETQYF.

This clone appeared a single time. The chain combines TRBV6-5 with TRBJ2-2; D is undetermined. The germline V and J ends were trimmed by 0 bases and 5 bases, with 7 bases remaining between them. The CDR3 length is 14 residues. Germline values: CDR1 MNHEY, CDR2 SVGAGI. The CDR3 coding sequence is TGTGCCAGCAGTTACTCGTGGGGAACCGGGGAGCTGTTTTTT. Protein product: CASSYSWGTGELFF.

The sample holds one count of this clone. The V gene is TRBV19, the J gene TRBJ1-2; the match to TRBD1 covers 8 bases. The J segment lost 5 bases and the V segment lost 9 bases, leaving 14 bases of the junction unmatched. Per the germline V gene, CDR1 is LNHDA and CDR2 is SQIVND (reference sequence). The CDR3 spans 15 residues. This CDR3 reads CASSVGTGLTYGYTF. DNA for the CDR3: TGTGCCAGCAGTGTGGGGACAGGTCTTACGTATGGCTACACCTTC.

Concerning this clone: Other DNA variants within this sample encode the same CDR3. The J gene is TRBJ1-5, the V gene TRBV6-6; possibly TRBD1 for D (5 bases). CDR1 is MNHNY, CDR2 SVGAGI, per germline (reference sequence). This CDR3 contains 15 residues. Trimming removed 0 bases from V and 4 bases from J, with 10 bases in between. CDR3 in amino acids: CASSYSITGNQPQHF. The CDR3 nucleotides are TGTGCCAGCAGTTACTCGATCACAGGAAATCAGCCCCAGCATTTT.